This entry lists 17 T cell receptor beta chains sequenced from one sample in a study of control samples from healthy donors and cancer patients. TCRdb's copy holds only in-frame clones and misses some; the assay was immunoSEQ multiplex PCR. Of more than 95,000 clones in the sample, approximately 92% are singletons; the top ten hold approximately 1%. The sequenced sample was PBMCs. The receptors here all came from a woman aged 50 to 60 with colorectal cancer.

V gene TRBV11-1 combines with J gene TRBJ2-3, with D perhaps assigned TRBD1 or TRBD2 (5 bases each). The V gene lost 11 bases and the J gene lost 3 bases, with 21 bases spanning the gap. The CDR3 spans 15 residues. Per germline, CDR1 SGHAT and CDR2 FQDESV (reference sequence). CDR3 protein: CASEERGAGTDTQYF. The CDR3 DNA reads as TGTGCCTCTGAAGAGAGAGGGGCTGGGACAGATACGCAGTATTTT.

This clone came up once. This sequence joins TRBV10-1 and TRBJ2-3, with D tentatively TRBD1 or TRBD2 (5 bases each). Germline-derived CDR1 and CDR2 are WNHNN and SYGVQD (reference sequence). Trimming pared 0 bases from V and 2 bases from J, leaving 18 bases between. The CDR3 has 18 amino acids. CDR3 sequence reads: CASSESSTFRGPTDTQYF. CDR3 coding DNA: TGCGCCAGCAGTGAGTCTTCGACTTTTAGGGGACCCACAGATACGCAGTATTTT.

The V and J genes are TRBV6-5 and TRBJ1-2, with a weak D call TRBD1 (6 bases). Germline V gives CDR1 MNHEY, CDR2 SVGAGI. The CDR3 is made up of 13 amino acids. The V end lost 4 bases, the J end lost 7 bases, and 13 bases lay between the germline ends. The DNA for the CDR3 is TGTGCCAGCAGTTTGGAAGGGGGACTTGGCTACACCTTC. It is translated as CASSLEGGLGYTF.

The rearrangement joins TRBV5-1 to TRBJ1-4, with a tentative D call TRBD1 (5 bases). The CDR3 runs to 17 residues. V lost 3 bases to trimming and J lost 4 bases, with 19 bases between them. Germline assignment: CDR1 SGHRS and CDR2 YFSETQ. The CDR3 spells CASSSASGRRINEKLFF. The CDR3 region has the DNA TGCGCCAGCAGCTCGGCGTCAGGGCGGCGGATTAATGAAAAACTGTTTTTT.

The V and J genes are TRBV11-3 and TRBJ2-1; no clear D gene. Germline assignment: CDR1 SGHNT and CDR2 YENEEA. Trimming shortened V by 1 base and J by 4 bases, and 8 bases separated the two germline ends. CDR3 length equals 14 residues. This CDR3 reads CASSLGASYNEQFF. CDR3 nucleotide sequence: TGTGCCAGCAGCTTAGGGGCCTCTTACAATGAGCAGTTCTTC. The variable domain in full, completed from reference TRBV11-3 and TRBJ2-1, reads EAGVVQSPRYKIIEKKQPVAFWCNPISGHNTLYWYLQNLGQGPELLIRYENEEAVDDSQLPKDRFSAERLKGVDSTLKIQPAELGDSAVYLCASSLGASYNEQFFGPGTRLTVL.

V gene TRBV5-1 combines with J gene TRBJ2-1, with 16 bases fitting TRBD2. V trimming: 2 bases; J trimming: 4 bases; junction bases outside the gene matches: 12. The germline V gene encodes CDR1 SGHRS and CDR2 YFSETQ. The CDR3 length is 20 residues. The CDR3 nucleotides are TGCGCCAGCAGCTTACGAACCGGGACTAGCGGGGGGGCCGCATACAATGAGCAGTTCTTC. This encodes CASSLRTGTSGGAAYNEQFF.

As concerns this clone: Other DNA sequences in the same sample also yield this CDR3. V gene TRBV5-1 combines with J gene TRBJ1-1; TRBD1 is a possible D gene (5 bases). The germline CDR1 and CDR2 sequences are SGHRS and YFSETQ. The CDR3 length is 13 residues. V was cut by 1 base and J by 2 bases, with 6 bases left in between. The CDR3 protein is CASSLQGNTEAFF. CDR3 DNA: TGCGCCAGCAGCTTGCAGGGAAACACTGAAGCTTTCTTT.

The chain has TRBV7-8 and TRBJ2-5, with 10 positions matching TRBD1. Germline assignment: CDR1 SGHVS and CDR2 FQNEAQ. The CDR3 has 17 amino acids. V lost 1 base and J lost 3; bases outside the gene matches: 8. The CDR3 region is CASSLGISTGGEETQYF. CDR3 sequence (DNA): TGTGCCAGCAGCTTAGGAATATCGACAGGGGGCGAAGAGACCCAGTACTTC.

The chain has TRBV19 and TRBJ1-1; weak D call: TRBD1 (5 bases). Germline CDR1 is LNHDA and CDR2 is SQIVND (reference sequence). The V and J ends lost 3 bases and 4 bases respectively, with 9 bases between them. This CDR3 has 13 amino acids. CDR3 amino acids: CASSIAGRTEAFF. CDR3 bases: TGTGCCAGTAGTATTGCGGGGCGCACTGAAGCTTTCTTT.

The chain is built from TRBV19 and TRBJ1-5, with TRBD1 identical over 9 bases. Germline loops: CDR1 LNHDA, CDR2 SQIVND (reference sequence). The trim removed 7 bases at V and 1 base at J, leaving 11 bases unmatched. This CDR3 is 17 amino acids long. The CDR3 loop is CASIPSKQGASNQPQHF. CDR3 in DNA: TGTGCCAGTATCCCTTCAAAACAGGGGGCGAGCAATCAGCCCCAGCATTTT.

This sequence joins TRBV7-2 and TRBJ2-7; 9 positions agree with TRBD2. CDR1 and CDR2 (germline): SGHTA, FQGNSA. J gave up 0 bases and V 1 base, and 1 base lay outside the gene matches. The CDR3 loop spans 15 amino acids. CDR3 DNA: TGTGCCAGCAGCTTAGTGCGGGGGGGCTCCTACGAGCAGTACTTC. Translated: CASSLVRGGSYEQYF.

This clone was counted between two and nine times. The J gene is TRBJ1-3, the V gene TRBV28; 12 bases align to TRBD1. This CDR3 comprises 19 residues. V lost 3 bases to trimming and J lost 3 bases; unmatched junction nucleotides: 12. The V gene's germline CDR1 is MDHEN and CDR2 SYDVKM. The CDR3 DNA sequence: TGTGCCAGCAGTTTCCCCTCGGGGACAGGGGGCGCTGATGGAAACACCATATATTTT. This gives the protein CASSFPSGTGGADGNTIYF.

The chain combines TRBV5-6 with TRBJ2-1, with 8 nucleotides matching TRBD2. This CDR3 has 17 amino acids. CDR1 SGHDT and CDR2 YYEEEE come from the germline V gene. V was pared by 4 bases and J by 7 bases, with 16 bases of the junction left unmatched. This CDR3 reads CASSALWEAGDENEQFF. The CDR3 bases are TGTGCCAGCAGCGCCCTCTGGGAAGCGGGGGACGAAAATGAGCAGTTCTTC.

The V gene is TRBV28, the J gene TRBJ2-1, with 10 positions matching TRBD1. J was trimmed by 8 bases and V by 6 bases; bases with no gene match: 10. The CDR3 covers 15 residues. Per the germline V gene, CDR1 is MDHEN and CDR2 is SYDVKM. CDR3: CASSPMGTGVHEQFF. DNA for the CDR3: TGTGCCAGCAGCCCCATGGGGACAGGGGTCCATGAGCAGTTCTTC.

CDR3 nucleotide sequence: TGTGCCAGCAGCCTACGATCACGGGGGGCTGGGTACGAGCAGTACTTC. This translates into CASSLRSRGAGYEQYF. The chain carries TRBV3-1 (or the pseudogene TRBV3-2) and TRBJ2-7; TRBD2 is a possible D gene (7 bases). Trimming removed 4 bases at V and 4 bases at J, with 20 bases between. Germline V gene lookup returns CDR1 LGHDT and CDR2 YNNKEL (reference sequence). The CDR3 extends over 16 amino acids.

This clone has just a few counts. This specimen includes other DNA sequences encoding the same CDR3. This rearrangement joins TRBV30 to TRBJ2-1, with a tentative D call TRBD2 (6 bases). Germline-derived CDR1 and CDR2 are GTSNPN and SVGIG (reference sequence). Trimming cost V 5 bases and J 8 bases, with 16 bases left between them. The CDR3 contains 13 residues. This CDR3 reads CAWGGTAPDEQFF. CDR3 sequence (DNA): TGTGCCTGGGGAGGGACCGCACCCGATGAGCAGTTCTTC.

This clone was detected once. This chain connects TRBV9 to TRBJ2-3; 8 nucleotides line up with TRBD1. CDR3 length: 15 residues. Germline V gene lookup returns CDR1 SGDLS and CDR2 YYNGEE. Trimming cost V 3 bases and J 3 bases; bases outside gene matches: 6. CDR3 sequence: CASSDRQGTTDTQYF. The CDR3 DNA reads as TGTGCCAGCAGCGACCGACAGGGGACGACAGATACGCAGTATTTT.